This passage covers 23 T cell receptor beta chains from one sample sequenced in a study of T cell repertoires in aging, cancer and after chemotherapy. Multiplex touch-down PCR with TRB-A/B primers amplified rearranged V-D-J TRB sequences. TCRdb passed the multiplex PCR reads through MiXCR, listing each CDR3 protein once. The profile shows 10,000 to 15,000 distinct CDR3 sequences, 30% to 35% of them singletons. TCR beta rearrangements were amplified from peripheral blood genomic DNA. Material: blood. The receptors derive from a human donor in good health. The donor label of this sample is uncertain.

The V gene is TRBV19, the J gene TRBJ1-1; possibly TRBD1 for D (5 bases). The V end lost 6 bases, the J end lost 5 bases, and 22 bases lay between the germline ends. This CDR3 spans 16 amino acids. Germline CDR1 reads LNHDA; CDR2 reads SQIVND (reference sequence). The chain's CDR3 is CASSHGVGGRRTEAFF. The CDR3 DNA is TGTGCCAGTAGCCATGGGGTGGGGGGTAGGAGAACTGAAGCTTTCTTT.

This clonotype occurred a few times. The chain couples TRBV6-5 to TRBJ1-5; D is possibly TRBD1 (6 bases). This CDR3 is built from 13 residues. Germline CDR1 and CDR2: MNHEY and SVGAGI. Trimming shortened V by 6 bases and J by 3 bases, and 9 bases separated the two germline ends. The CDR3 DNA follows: TGTGCCAGCAGCAGGGGACCCAATCAGCCCCAGCATTTT. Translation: CASSRGPNQPQHF.

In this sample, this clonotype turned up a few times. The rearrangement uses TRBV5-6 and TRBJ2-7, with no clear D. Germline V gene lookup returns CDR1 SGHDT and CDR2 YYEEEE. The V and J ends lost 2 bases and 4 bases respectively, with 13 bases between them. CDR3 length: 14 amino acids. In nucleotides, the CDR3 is TGTGCCAGCAGCTTCGGGTCAAGTACTTACGAGCAGTACTTC. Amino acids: CASSFGSSTYEQYF.

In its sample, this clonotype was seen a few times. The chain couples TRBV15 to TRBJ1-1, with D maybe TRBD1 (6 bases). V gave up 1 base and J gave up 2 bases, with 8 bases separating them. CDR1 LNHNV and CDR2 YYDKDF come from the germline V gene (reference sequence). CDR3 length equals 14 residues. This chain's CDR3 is CATSRVGTNTEAFF. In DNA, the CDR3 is TGTGCCACCAGCAGAGTCGGGACAAACACTGAAGCTTTCTTT.

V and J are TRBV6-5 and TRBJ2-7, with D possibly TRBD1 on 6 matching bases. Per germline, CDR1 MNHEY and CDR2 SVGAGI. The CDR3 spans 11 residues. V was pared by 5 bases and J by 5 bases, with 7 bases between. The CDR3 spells CASSTGNEQYF. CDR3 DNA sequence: TGTGCCAGCAGTACAGGGAACGAGCAGTACTTC.

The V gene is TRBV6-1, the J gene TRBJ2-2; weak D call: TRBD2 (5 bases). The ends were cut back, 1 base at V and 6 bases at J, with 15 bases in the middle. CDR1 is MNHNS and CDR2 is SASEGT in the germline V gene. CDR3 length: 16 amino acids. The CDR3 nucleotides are TGTGCCAGCAGTGAAGGAAGCGGATGGTTCGCCGGGGAGCTGTTTTTT. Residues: CASSEGSGWFAGELFF.

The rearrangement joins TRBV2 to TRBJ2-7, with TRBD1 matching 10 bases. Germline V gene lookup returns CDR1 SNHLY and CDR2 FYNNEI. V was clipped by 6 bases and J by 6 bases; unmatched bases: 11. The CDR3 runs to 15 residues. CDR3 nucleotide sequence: TGTGCCAGCAGATCGCCGGGACAGGGGTCCCTCGAGCAGTACTTC. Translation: CASRSPGQGSLEQYF.

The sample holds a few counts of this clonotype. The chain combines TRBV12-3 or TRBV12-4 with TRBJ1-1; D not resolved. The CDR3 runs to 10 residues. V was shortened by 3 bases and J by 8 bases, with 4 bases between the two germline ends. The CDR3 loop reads CASSFVEAFF. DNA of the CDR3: TGTGCCAGCAGTTTTGTGGAAGCTTTCTTT.

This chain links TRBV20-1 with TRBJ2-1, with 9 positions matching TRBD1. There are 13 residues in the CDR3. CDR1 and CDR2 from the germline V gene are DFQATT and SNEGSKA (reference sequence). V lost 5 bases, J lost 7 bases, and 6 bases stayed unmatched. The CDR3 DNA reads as TGCAGTGCTCTACAGGGGGCAGGGAATGAGCAGTTCTTC. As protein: CSALQGAGNEQFF.

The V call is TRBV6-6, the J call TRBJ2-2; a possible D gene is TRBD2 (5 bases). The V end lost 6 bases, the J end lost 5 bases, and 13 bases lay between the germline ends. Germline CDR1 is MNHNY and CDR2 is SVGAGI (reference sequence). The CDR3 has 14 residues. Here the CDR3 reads CASSPLGRTGELFF. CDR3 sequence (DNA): TGTGCCAGCAGCCCCCTAGGGAGAACCGGGGAGCTGTTTTTT.

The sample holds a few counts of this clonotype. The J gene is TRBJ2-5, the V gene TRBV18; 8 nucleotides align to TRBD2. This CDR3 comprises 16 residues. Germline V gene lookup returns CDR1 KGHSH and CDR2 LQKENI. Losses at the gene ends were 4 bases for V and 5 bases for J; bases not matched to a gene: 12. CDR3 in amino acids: CASSLRLLAGGETQYF. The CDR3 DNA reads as TGTGCCAGCTCACTCAGACTCCTAGCGGGCGGGGAGACCCAGTACTTC.

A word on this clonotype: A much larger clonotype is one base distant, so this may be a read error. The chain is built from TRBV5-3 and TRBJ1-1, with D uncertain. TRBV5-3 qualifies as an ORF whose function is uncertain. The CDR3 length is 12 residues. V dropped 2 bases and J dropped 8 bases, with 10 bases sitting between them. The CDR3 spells CARSLAGGEAFF. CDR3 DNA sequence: TGTGCCAGAAGCTTAGCGGGCGGAGAAGCTTTCTTT.

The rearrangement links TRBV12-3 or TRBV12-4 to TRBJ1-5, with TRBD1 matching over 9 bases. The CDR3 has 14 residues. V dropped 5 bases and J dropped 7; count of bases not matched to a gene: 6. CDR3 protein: CASSTLGTGQPQHF. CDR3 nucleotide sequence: TGTGCCAGCAGTACCCTCGGGACAGGGCAGCCCCAGCATTTT.

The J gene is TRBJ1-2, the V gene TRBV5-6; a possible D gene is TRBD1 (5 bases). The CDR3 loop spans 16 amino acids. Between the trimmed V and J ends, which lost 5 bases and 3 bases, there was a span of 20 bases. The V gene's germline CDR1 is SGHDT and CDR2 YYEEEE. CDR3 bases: TGTGCCAGCAGTACCGGGGGTGGAACAGTCGACTATGGCTACACCTTC. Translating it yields CASSTGGGTVDYGYTF.

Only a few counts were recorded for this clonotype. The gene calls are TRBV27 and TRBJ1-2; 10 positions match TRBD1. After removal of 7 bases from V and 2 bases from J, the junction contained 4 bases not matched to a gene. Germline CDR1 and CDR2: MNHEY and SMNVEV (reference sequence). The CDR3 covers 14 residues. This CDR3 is CASNGGQGNYGYTF. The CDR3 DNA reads TGTGCCAGCAATGGGGGACAGGGGAACTATGGCTACACCTTC.

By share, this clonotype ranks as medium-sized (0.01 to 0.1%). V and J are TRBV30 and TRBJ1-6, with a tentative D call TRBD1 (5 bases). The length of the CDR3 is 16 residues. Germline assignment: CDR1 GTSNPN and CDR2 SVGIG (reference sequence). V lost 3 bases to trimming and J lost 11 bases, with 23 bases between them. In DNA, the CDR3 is TGTGCCTGGAGCCGGGGACTGCGGATCTGGATTGCACCCCTCCACTTT. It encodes CAWSRGLRIWIAPLHF.

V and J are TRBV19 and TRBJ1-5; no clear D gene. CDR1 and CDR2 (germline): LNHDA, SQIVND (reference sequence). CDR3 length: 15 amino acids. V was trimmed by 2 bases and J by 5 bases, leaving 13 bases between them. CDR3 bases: TGTGCCAGTAGTATATCCCGAGCGGCCCATCAGCCCCAGCATTTT. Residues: CASSISRAAHQPQHF.

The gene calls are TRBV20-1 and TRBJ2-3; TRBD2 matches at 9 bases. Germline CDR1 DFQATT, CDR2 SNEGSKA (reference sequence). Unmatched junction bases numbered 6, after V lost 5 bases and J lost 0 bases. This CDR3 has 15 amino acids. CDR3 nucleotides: TGCAGTGCTCCCGCTAGCGGGGTTAGCACAGATACGCAGTATTTT. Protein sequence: CSAPASGVSTDTQYF.

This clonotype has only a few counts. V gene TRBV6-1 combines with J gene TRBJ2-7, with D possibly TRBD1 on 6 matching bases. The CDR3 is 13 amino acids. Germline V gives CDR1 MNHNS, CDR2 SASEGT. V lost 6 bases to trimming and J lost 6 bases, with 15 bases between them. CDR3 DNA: TGTGCCAGCAGCAACCTACAGGGATCCGAGCAGTACTTC. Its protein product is CASSNLQGSEQYF.

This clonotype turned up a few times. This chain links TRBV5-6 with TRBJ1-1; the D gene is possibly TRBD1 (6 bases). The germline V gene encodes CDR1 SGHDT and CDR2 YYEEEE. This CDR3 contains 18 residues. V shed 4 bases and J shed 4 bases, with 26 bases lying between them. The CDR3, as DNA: TGTGCCAGCAGCAGCTTCCTCAGGGGTCTAGGCTTCGGCACTGAAGCTTTCTTT. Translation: CASSSFLRGLGFGTEAFF.

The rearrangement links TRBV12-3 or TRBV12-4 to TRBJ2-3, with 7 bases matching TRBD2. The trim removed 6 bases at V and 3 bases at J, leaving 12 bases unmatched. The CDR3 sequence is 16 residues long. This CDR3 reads CASSSWTRQATDTQYF. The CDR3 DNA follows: TGTGCCAGCAGCTCCTGGACTAGGCAAGCGACAGATACGCAGTATTTT.

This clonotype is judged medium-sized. The chain's CDR3 is CSVLRPRLGNEQFF. As DNA, the CDR3 is TGCAGCGTTTTGCGACCCAGGCTTGGCAATGAGCAGTTCTTC. The chain joins TRBV29-1 to TRBJ2-1, with D unclear. Looked up from germline, CDR1 is SQVTM and CDR2 is ANQGSEA. The germline V and J ends were trimmed by 5 bases and 6 bases, with 17 bases remaining between them. CDR3 size: 14 residues.

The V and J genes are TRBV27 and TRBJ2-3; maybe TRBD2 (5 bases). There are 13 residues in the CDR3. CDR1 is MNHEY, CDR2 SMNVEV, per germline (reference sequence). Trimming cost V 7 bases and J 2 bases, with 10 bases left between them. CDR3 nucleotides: TGTGCCAGCAAGGACTCCCTCACAGATACGCAGTATTTT. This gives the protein CASKDSLTDTQYF.